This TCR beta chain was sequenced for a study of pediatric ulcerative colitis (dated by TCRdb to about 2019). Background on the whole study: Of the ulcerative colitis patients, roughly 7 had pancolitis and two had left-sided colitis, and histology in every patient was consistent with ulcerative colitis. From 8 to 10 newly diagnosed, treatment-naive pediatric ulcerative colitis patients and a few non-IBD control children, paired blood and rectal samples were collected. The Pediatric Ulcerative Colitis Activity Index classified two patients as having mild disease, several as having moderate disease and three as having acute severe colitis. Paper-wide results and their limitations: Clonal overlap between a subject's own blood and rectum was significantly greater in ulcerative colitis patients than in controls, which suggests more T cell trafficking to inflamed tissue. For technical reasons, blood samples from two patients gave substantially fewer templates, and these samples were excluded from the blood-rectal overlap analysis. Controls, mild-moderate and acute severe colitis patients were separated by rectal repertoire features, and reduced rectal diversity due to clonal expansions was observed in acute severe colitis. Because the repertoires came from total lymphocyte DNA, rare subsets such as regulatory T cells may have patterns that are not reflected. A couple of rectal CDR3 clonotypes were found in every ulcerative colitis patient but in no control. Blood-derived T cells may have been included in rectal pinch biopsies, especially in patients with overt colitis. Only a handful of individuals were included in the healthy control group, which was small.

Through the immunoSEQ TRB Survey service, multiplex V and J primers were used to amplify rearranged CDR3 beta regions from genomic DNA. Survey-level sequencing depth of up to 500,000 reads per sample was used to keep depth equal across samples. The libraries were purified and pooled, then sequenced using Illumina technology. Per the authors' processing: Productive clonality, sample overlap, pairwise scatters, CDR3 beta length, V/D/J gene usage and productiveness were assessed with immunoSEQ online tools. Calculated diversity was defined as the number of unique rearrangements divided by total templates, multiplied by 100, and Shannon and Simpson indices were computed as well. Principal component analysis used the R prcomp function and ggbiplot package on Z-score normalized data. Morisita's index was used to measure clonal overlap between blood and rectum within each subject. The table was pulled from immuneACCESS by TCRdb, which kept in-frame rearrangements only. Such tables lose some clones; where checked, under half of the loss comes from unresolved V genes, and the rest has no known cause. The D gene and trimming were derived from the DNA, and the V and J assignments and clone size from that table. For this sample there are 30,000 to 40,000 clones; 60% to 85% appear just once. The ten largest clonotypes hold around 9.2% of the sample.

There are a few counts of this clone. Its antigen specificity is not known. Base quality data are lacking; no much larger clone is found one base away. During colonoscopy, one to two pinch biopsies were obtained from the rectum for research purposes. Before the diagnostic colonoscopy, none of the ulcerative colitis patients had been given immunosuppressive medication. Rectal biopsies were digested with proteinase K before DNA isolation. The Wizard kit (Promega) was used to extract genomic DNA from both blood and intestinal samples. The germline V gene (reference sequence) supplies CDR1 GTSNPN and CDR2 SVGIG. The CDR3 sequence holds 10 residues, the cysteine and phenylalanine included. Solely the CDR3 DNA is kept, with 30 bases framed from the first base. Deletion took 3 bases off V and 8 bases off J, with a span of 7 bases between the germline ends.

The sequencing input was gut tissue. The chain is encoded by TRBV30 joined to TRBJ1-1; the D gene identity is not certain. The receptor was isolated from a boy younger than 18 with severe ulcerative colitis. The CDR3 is CAWSGGEAFF. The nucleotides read TGTGCCTGGAGCGGAGGGGAAGCTTTCTTT.